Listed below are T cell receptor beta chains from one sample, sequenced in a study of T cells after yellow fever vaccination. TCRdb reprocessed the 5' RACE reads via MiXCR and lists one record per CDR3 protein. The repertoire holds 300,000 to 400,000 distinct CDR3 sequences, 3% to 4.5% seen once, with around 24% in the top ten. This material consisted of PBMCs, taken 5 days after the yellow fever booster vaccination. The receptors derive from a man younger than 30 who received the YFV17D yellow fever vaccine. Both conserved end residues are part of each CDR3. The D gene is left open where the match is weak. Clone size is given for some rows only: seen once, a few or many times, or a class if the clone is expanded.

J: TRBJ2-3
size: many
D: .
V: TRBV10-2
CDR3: CASSETITDTQYF
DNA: TGCGCCAGCAGTGAGACCATCACAGATACGCAGTATTTT

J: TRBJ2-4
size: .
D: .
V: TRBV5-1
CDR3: CASSRSAGAKNIQYF
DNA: TGCGCCAGCAGCCGGAGCGCGGGAGCCAAAAACATTCAGTACTTC

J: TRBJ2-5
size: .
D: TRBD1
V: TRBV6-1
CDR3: CASSQTPGQGQETQYF
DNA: TGTGCCAGCAGCCAAACCCCGGGACAGGGGCAAGAGACCCAGTACTTC

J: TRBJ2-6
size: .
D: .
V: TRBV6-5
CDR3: CASRSHSGANVLTF
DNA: TGTGCCAGCAGGTCCCACTCTGGGGCCAACGTCCTGACTTTC

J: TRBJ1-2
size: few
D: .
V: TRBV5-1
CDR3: CASSLNSGTWDGYTF
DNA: TGCGCCAGCAGCTTGAATTCCGGGACATGGGATGGCTACACCTTC

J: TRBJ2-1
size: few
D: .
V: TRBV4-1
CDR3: CASSRYYLPGQPEYNEQFF
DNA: TGCGCCAGCAGCCGCTATTACTTGCCCGGACAGCCTGAATACAATGAGCAGTTCTTC

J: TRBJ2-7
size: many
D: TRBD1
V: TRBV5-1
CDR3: CASREAYRGRNEQYF
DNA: TGCGCCAGCAGGGAAGCTTACAGGGGCAGGAACGAGCAGTACTTC

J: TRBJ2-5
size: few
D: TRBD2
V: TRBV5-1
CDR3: CASSLASLAGGTQETQYF
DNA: TGCGCCAGCAGCTTGGCCTCGCTAGCGGGGGGGACCCAAGAGACCCAGTACTTC

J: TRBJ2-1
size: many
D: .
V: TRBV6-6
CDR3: CASRAQGNEQFF
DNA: TGTGCCAGCAGGGCACAGGGCAATGAGCAGTTCTTC

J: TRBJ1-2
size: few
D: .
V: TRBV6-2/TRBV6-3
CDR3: CASSYSIWAADGYTF
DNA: TGTGCCAGCAGTTACTCGATTTGGGCGGCGGACGGCTACACCTTC

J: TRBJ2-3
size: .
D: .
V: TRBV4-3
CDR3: CASSQVAERNTDTQYF
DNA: TGCGCCAGCAGCCAAGTGGCTGAACGAAACACAGATACGCAGTATTTT

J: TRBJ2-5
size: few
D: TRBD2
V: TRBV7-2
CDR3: CASSTTGTSFVETQYF
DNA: TGTGCCAGCAGCACGACCGGGACTAGCTTTGTAGAGACCCAGTACTTC

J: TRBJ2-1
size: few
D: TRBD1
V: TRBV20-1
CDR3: CSARGGQGVWMDEQFF
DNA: TGCAGTGCTAGGGGGGGACAGGGGGTTTGGATGGATGAGCAGTTCTTC

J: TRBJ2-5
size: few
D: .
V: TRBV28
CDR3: CASKVGGQETQYF
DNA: TGTGCCAGCAAGGTGGGTGGCCAAGAGACCCAGTACTTC